This TCR beta chain appears in the sequencing data of a study of T cell repertoires in cytomegalovirus infection. Study information: CMV infection together with matching HLA type was indicated by public TCR beta signatures.

TCRdb re-called the reads with MiXCR, one entry per CDR3 protein. Of 500,000 or so distinct CDR3 sequences in the sample, 16% were seen once. V was shortened by 2 bases and J by 5 bases, with 11 bases between the two germline ends. The CDR3 extends over 14 amino acids. Germline V gives CDR1 SGHTA, CDR2 FQGNSA. Findings and limits, study-wide: Cumulative frequency (of public TCR beta family members) identified carriers of CMV plus the relevant HLA. The study found HLA-C-restricted CMV-specific TCR beta clonotypes dominating the ex vivo response.

Ten or more counts support this clonotype. No antigen is known for it. This clonotype was obtained from a human donor in good health (CMV status not recorded). Some clones in this sample may be carry-over from other donors' samples. This chain links TRBV7-2 with TRBJ2-3; no reliable D call. The material sequenced was CD8+ T cells from PBMCs. This CDR3 reads CASSLRVRKDTQYF. The CDR3 DNA reads as TGTGCCAGCAGCTTAAGAGTCAGAAAAGATACGCAGTATTTT.